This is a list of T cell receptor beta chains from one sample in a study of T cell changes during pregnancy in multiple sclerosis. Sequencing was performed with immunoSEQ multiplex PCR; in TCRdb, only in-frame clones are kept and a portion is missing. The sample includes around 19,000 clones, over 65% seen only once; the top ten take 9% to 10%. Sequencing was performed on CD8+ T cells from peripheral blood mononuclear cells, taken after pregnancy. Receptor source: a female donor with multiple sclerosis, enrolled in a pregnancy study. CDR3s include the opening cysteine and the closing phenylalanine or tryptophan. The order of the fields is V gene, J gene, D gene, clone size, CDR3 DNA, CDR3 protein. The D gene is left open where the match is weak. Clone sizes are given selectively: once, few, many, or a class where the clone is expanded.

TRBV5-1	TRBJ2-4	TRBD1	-	TGCGCCAGCAGGGGGGGACAGGGTCCTTATAAGAACATTCAGTACTTC	CASRGGQGPYKNIQYF
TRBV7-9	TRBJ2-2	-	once	TGTGCCAGCACCCCGGGGACCGGGGAGCTGTTTTTT	CASTPGTGELFF
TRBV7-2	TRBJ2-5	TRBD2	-	TGTGCCAGCAGCCCAAACCCGGGACTAGCGGGGGATTCACAAGAGACCCAGTACTTC	CASSPNPGLAGDSQETQYF
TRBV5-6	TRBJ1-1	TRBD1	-	TGTGCCAGCAGCTTGGGGACAGGGGGTACTGAAGCTTTCTTT	CASSLGTGGTEAFF
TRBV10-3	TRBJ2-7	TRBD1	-	TGTGCCATCAGTGAGTTTTCGTCGGACAGGGCTTTCTACGAGCAGTACTTC	CAISEFSSDRAFYEQYF
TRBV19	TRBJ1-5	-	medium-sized	TGTGCCAGTAGTTTAGCCCCCCCGGAGCCCCAGCATTTT	CASSLAPPEPQHF
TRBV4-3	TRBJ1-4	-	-	TGCGCCAGCAGCCAAGACCCCAGAACAACTAATGAAAAACTGTTTTTT	CASSQDPRTTNEKLFF
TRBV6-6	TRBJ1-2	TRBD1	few	TGTGCCAGCACGACGGGACAGGGTGACGGCTACACCTTC	CASTTGQGDGYTF
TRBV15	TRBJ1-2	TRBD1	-	TGTGCCACCAGCAGAGATCACGCAGGGGGCGTTTGGGACTATGGCTACACCTTC	CATSRDHAGGVWDYGYTF
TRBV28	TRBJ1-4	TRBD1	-	TGTGCCAGCAGCCATGACAGGGTCGGTGAAAAACTGTTTTTT	CASSHDRVGEKLFF
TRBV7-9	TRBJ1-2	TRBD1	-	TGTGCCAGCAGCTTGGCAACAGGGGTCCCTGGAGGCTACACCTTC	CASSLATGVPGGYTF
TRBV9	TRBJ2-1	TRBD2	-	TGTGCCAGCAGCGTAGTAGGACAACGGGGGGACAATGAGCAGTTCTTC	CASSVVGQRGDNEQFF
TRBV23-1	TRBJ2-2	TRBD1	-	TGCGCCAGCAGTCGCCCTCAGACAGGGGGAAACACCGGGGAGCTGTTTTTT	CASSRPQTGGNTGELFF
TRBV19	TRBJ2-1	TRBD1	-	TGTGCCAGTAGTATTGGACAGGGGTACAATGAGCAGTTCTTC	CASSIGQGYNEQFF
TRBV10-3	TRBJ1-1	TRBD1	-	TGTGCCATCAAATCGACAGGGGTTGGGACTGAAGCTTTCTTT	CAIKSTGVGTEAFF
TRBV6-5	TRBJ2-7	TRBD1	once	TGTGCCAGCAGTGCTATACAGGGGGCGTCCTACGAGCAGTACTTC	CASSAIQGASYEQYF
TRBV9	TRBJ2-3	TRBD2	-	TGTGCCAGCAGCGTAGCTGAAGCGGGGGTTGATACGCAGTATTTT	CASSVAEAGVDTQYF
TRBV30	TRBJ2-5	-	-	TGTGCCTGGAGTTCGTACGGGGGAACGACGGGAGAAGAGACCCAGTACTTC	CAWSSYGGTTGEETQYF
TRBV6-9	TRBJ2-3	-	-	TGTGCCAGCAGAGGTGGAGGGGACACAGATACGCAGTATTTT	CASRGGGDTDTQYF
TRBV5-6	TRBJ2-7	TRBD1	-	TGTGCCAGCAGCTCGGGACAGGGGTACTACGAGCAGTACTTC	CASSSGQGYYEQYF
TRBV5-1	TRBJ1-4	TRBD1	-	TGCGCCAGCAGCTTGACAGGGGATTATGAAAAACTGTTTTTT	CASSLTGDYEKLFF
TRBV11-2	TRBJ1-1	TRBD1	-	TGTGCCAGCAGCCTGCGGACAGGCCGGTTGCCTGAAGCTTTCTTT	CASSLRTGRLPEAFF
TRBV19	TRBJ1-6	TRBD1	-	TGTGCCAGTAGGTGGGACAGGCGGGATTCACCCCTCCACTTT	CASRWDRRDSPLHF
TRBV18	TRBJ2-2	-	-	TGTGCCAGCTCACCACCGTCAAGTTACTACAACACCGGGGAGCTGTTTTTT	CASSPPSSYYNTGELFF
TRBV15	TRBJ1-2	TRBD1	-	TGTGCCACCAGCAACCGGGACAGGGGGCGAAGTAGGGAAGGCTACACCTTC	CATSNRDRGRSREGYTF
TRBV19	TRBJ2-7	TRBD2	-	TGTGCCAGTAGTGTTGTTACGGCGGGAGGGCCGGGCTACGAGCAGTACTTC	CASSVVTAGGPGYEQYF
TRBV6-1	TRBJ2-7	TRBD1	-	TGTGCCAGCAGTCTATCCGGGACAGGGGGCGACGAGCAGTACTTC	CASSLSGTGGDEQYF
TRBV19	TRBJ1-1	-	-	TGTGCCAGTAGTATCGGTGGTGGGGCAGGGGTGAACACTGAAGCTTTCTTT	CASSIGGGAGVNTEAFF
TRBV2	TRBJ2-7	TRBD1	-	TGTGCCATGGTGGACAGGGGTCCCTACGAGCAGTACTTC	CAMVDRGPYEQYF